This T cell receptor (beta chain) originates from a study of blood T cell repertoires in COVID-19. Study context: The cDNA or gDNA used as material had been derived from T cells, B-cell-depleted T cells, or PBMCs.

CDR3 length: 16 amino acids. Per the germline V gene, CDR1 is MGHRA and CDR2 is YSYEKL. Germline trimming cut 1 base from V and 8 bases from J; bases unmatched to any gene: 7. Cohort 3 recovery required two negative PCRs, clearance, or symptom resolution. In the original workflow: Scientists estimated how many nucleated cells there were by amplifying reference gene primers. Repertoires were generated with immunoSEQ multiplex PCR, while TCRdb's copy carries only in-frame clones and drops some. The V and J calls and clone size come from that table; D and trimming were worked out from the DNA. Here the sample spans 140,000 to 150,000 clones, roughly 80% being singletons.

The receptor was isolated from a woman aged 50 to 65 who had recovered from COVID-19. The gene calls are TRBV4-1 and TRBJ1-4; 10 bases map to TRBD1. Sample: PBMCs or T cells enriched from blood (not recorded which). The CDR3 protein is CASSQVMTGGAEKLFF. DNA for the CDR3: TGCGCCAGCAGCCAAGTCATGACAGGGGGCGCCGAAAAACTGTTTTTT.